The sequence of this T cell receptor (beta chain) was determined in a study of human T cells and chemical hapten exposure (TCRdb year 2021). Context from the whole study: For sensitization, 2% DPC in acetone was applied to a roughly 2 cm by roughly 2 cm area of upper inner arm skin. Alopecia areata with under or over 50% scalp involvement, alopecia totalis and alopecia universalis were represented in the patient cohort, which was mostly female. The libraries were sequenced as a pool, and the TCR yield per sample differed mostly because of small variations in library volumes within the pool. Peripheral blood TCR repertoire changes were tracked in vivo in alopecia patients during primary and secondary sensitization to the hapten diphenylcyclopropenone (DPC). Patch tests used Finn chambers with 0.01% DPC on the upper back, scored after 6 days by International Contact Dermatitis Research Group standards. Around 30 alopecia patients provided blood for TCR sequencing at one to four time points (pre-sensitization, 2, 6 and 24 weeks). Throughout the approximately 25-week study period, patients were also given weekly therapeutic DPC doses on the scalp. Blood samples were taken from patients before sensitization (week 0) and at 2, 6 and about 24 weeks after DPC sensitization. What the study reported, not specific to this receptor: Alopecia, a presumed autoimmune disease, was present in all patients, so the immune response of the patients might differ from that of healthy individuals. Significantly more large CDR3 similarity clusters were formed by expanded TCRs than by pre-sensitization or healthy control sets, consistent with antigen-driven responses. Repeated subsampling changed both the strength of the expansion versus patch-test correlation and the threshold at which the correlation became significant. A positive correlation was found between the number of PT1 expanded TCRs and patch test score, with significance reached at thresholds 8, 16 and 32 but not 4. DPC sensitization did not change how many TCRs were above 1 in 1000 frequency, and no evidence was found of alterations in global repertoire structure.

The time point label on this specimen signifies: pre-sensitization, week 0. In light of the paper, this sample's treatment or condition label describes: therapeutic diphenylcyclopropenone sensitization with weekly scalp DPC. At every patch-test visit, the blood draw took place before the patch test was put on. Eligible patients were aged 18 to 70, diagnosed with alopecia, deemed suitable for DPC therapy, and excluded if pregnant. Total RNA was extracted from unfractionated whole blood collected in Tempus Blood RNA tubes. This clonotype was seen more than once but under ten times. Its antigen is not yet known. Qualities for individual bases were not recorded, and no much larger clone is one base off. From its cysteine to its phenylalanine, the CDR3 spans 13 amino acids. Only the CDR3 region is kept as DNA, spanning 39 bases read in frame from base 1. V is shortened by 2 bases, J by 1 base, and the region joining them spans 2 bases. The germline V gene encodes CDR1 MNHEY and CDR2 SVGEGT.

Library generation was performed with RACE. Data came from a NextSeq 500. During library preparation, unique molecular identifiers were attached to individual cDNA molecules so that TCRs could be counted in a quantitative, reproducible way. Each blood RNA sample was used to sequence both TCR alpha and TCR beta chains. In the original analysis: The median number of TCRs per sample was over 95,000, ranging from about 20,000 to 700,000. V, J and CDR3 annotation of the TCR reads was carried out using the Decombinator software suite. Every sample was subsampled to the same number of TCRs (28,000) for the PS versus PT1 abundance plots. TCRs were defined as expanded if absent before sensitization and observed at least eight times at the 2-week time point. Using fastp trimming at Q25 and MiXCR clonotype assembly, TCRdb reanalyzed the public sequencing data and kept in-frame beta chains. Records with the same CDR3 protein are collapsed into one entry carrying the most frequent genes and DNA. These V and J calls rely on TCRdb rather than the paper's analysis. For this sample the table gives 150,000 to 200,000 distinct CDR3 sequences, of which about 31% were detected only once. The ten largest clonotypes hold roughly 3% of the sample.

This sample comprised whole blood, obtained in connection with sensitization to the hapten diphenylcyclopropenone (DPC). The chain employs TRBV6-2 or TRBV6-3 and TRBJ2-2, with no confidently assigned D gene. This sequence was found in a woman in her 30s with alopecia areata. Some clones in this sample may be carry-over from other donors' samples. Here is the DNA: TGTGCCAGCAGTTACGTGAACACCGGGGAGCTGTTTTTT. This sequence encodes CASSYVNTGELFF.